Shown below are 15 T cell receptor beta chains from a single sample sequenced in a study of blood T cell repertoires in COVID-19. TCRdb's table, derived via immunoSEQ multiplex PCR, lists solely in-frame clones and lacks some. In the table there are 200,000 to 300,000 clones, approximately 86% of which are singletons. The source material was peripheral blood. Receptors originate from a woman aged 55-75 years with COVID-19, enrolled during active disease.

The rearrangement uses TRBV4-2 and TRBJ2-1; 13 bases agree with TRBD2. Germline V gene sequence: CDR1 LGHNA, CDR2 YNFKEQ. The trim removed 5 bases at V and 10 bases at J, leaving 5 bases unmatched. The CDR3 contains 14 residues. CDR3 region: CASSGTSGVKEQFF. The CDR3 coding sequence is TGTGCCAGCAGCGGGACTAGCGGGGTAAAGGAGCAGTTCTTC.

The chain recombines TRBV11-1 with TRBJ2-1; D perhaps matches TRBD1 (5 bases). This CDR3 region has 14 residues. Germline CDR1 and CDR2: SGHAT and FQDESV (reference sequence). V was pared by 5 bases and J by 4 bases, with 12 bases between. The CDR3 DNA sequence: TGTGCCAGCAGCCCCGTGGGGCATTACAATGAGCAGTTCTTC. Translation gives CASSPVGHYNEQFF.

The V and J genes are TRBV6-5 and TRBJ1-2; D remains unclear. CDR1 MNHEY and CDR2 SVGAGI come from the germline V gene. CDR3 length: 13 residues. Deletions cut 0 bases from V and 3 bases from J, with 5 bases between. The CDR3 DNA is TGTGCCAGCAGTTACTCGAGAGACTATGGCTACACCTTC. Translating gives CASSYSRDYGYTF.

The gene calls are TRBV27 and TRBJ2-3, with 11 bases aligning to TRBD2. The J segment lost 5 bases and the V segment lost 2 bases, leaving 3 bases of the junction unmatched. The CDR3 extends over 15 amino acids. Germline CDR1 MNHEY, CDR2 SMNVEV (reference sequence). CDR3 in DNA: TGTGCCAGCAGTTTACTGACTAGCGGGATAGATACGCAGTATTTT. Translation gives CASSLLTSGIDTQYF.

This clone was counted a single time. V gene TRBV11-2 combines with J gene TRBJ2-2; 13 bases are a match to TRBD2. The CDR3 has 15 residues. From germline, CDR1 is SGHAT and CDR2 FQNNGV. J lost 8 bases, V lost 6 bases, and 6 bases had no gene match. The CDR3 DNA is TGTGCCAGCAGACGGACTAGCGGGAGTTCTGGGGAGCTGTTTTTT. Its translation: CASRRTSGSSGELFF.

The chain recombines TRBV9 with TRBJ2-1; 7 bases align to TRBD1. The germline V gene has CDR1 SGDLS and CDR2 YYNGEE. The CDR3 contains 15 residues. With V trimmed by 4 bases and J by 2 bases, 6 bases remained unmatched. The CDR3 region is CASSSQGVAYNEQFF. CDR3 nucleotide sequence: TGTGCCAGCAGCTCGCAGGGGGTCGCCTACAATGAGCAGTTCTTC.

The V call is TRBV3-1 (or the pseudogene TRBV3-2), the J call TRBJ2-7; D not certain. Germline CDR1 LGHDT, CDR2 YNNKEL (reference sequence). V lost 3 bases to trimming and J lost 4 bases, with 13 bases between them. This CDR3 is 14 amino acids long. CDR3 in DNA: TGTGCCAGCAGCCAGCCCCGAGGTATGTACGAGCAGTACTTC. Encoded protein: CASSQPRGMYEQYF.

The chain couples TRBV10-3 to TRBJ1-1; the D gene is possibly TRBD1 (5 bases). The CDR3 is made up of 15 amino acids. Trimming shortened V by 3 bases and J by 4 bases, and 15 bases separated the two germline ends. The V gene's germline CDR1 is ENHRY and CDR2 SYGVKD. The CDR3 here is CAISDLEGLGTEAFF. CDR3 in DNA: TGTGCCATCAGTGACCTGGAGGGGCTAGGCACTGAAGCTTTCTTT.

CDR3 sequence (DNA): TGTGCCAGCAGTTCTGATCTAGGGACTAGCGCCATGAACAATGAGCAGTTCTTC. It is translated as CASSSDLGTSAMNNEQFF. V is TRBV27 and J is TRBJ2-1, with 10 bases aligning to TRBD2. Unmatched junction bases numbered 14, after V lost 4 bases and J lost 5 bases. This CDR3 region has 18 residues. Germline V gene lookup returns CDR1 MNHEY and CDR2 SMNVEV (reference sequence).

The V and J genes are TRBV6-4 and TRBJ2-2, with TRBD2 matching over 8 bases. This CDR3 spans 13 amino acids. Germline V gives CDR1 MRHNA, CDR2 SNTAGT. Unmatched junction bases numbered 3, after V lost 6 bases and J lost 6 bases. CDR3 bases: TGTGCCAGCAGCCGGGAGGGATCCGGGGAGCTGTTTTTT. Protein sequence: CASSREGSGELFF.

This chain uses TRBV7-2 with TRBJ2-2, with D tentatively TRBD1 (6 bases). Trimming left V 1 base short and J 5 bases short, with 14 bases between. CDR1 is SGHTA, CDR2 FQGNSA, per germline. This CDR3 is built from 16 residues. The CDR3 coding sequence is TGTGCCAGCAGCTTAGGAAAGGGTAGGGGGACCGGGGAGCTGTTTTTT. Translating it yields CASSLGKGRGTGELFF.

This chain uses TRBV24-1 with TRBJ1-2; 9 positions agree with TRBD1. The length of the CDR3 is 18 residues. Germline V lookup: CDR1 KGHDR, CDR2 SFDVKD. The junction had 12 bases not matched to a gene; V was cut back by 2 bases and J by 3 bases. The CDR3 is CATSDSRFTGGNYYGYTF. In nucleotides, the CDR3 is TGTGCCACCAGTGATTCGAGATTCACAGGGGGCAATTACTATGGCTACACCTTC.

The chain combines TRBV29-1 with TRBJ1-4; D perhaps matches TRBD1 (5 bases). The CDR3 contains 12 residues. Trimming cost V 6 bases and J 6 bases, with 11 bases left between them. Per the germline V gene, CDR1 is SQVTM and CDR2 is ANQGSEA. The CDR3 sequence is CSVGWGDEKLFF. For the CDR3, the DNA is TGCAGCGTGGGTTGGGGCGATGAAAAACTGTTTTTT. Looking up the rest from reference TRBV29-1 and TRBJ1-4 gives the full variable domain: SAVISQKPSRDICQRGTSLTIQCQVDSQVTMMFWYRQQPGQSLTLIATANQGSEATYESGFVIDKFPISRPNLTFSTLTVSNMSPEDSSIYLCSVGWGDEKLFFGSGTQLSVL.

This rearrangement joins TRBV5-1 to TRBJ2-1; 11 bases are a match to TRBD2. J lost 9 bases, V lost 4 bases, and 6 bases had no gene match. The CDR3 consists of 14 residues. Germline values: CDR1 SGHRS, CDR2 YFSETQ. CDR3 bases: TGCGCCAGCAGCCCACTAGCGGGAGCAATTGAGCAGTTCTTC. As protein: CASSPLAGAIEQFF.

The rearrangement joins TRBV24-1 to TRBJ2-3; 11 bases match TRBD1. Trimming took 7 bases from V and 1 from J; bases not matched to a gene: 3. Germline V lookup: CDR1 KGHDR, CDR2 SFDVKD. The CDR3 contains 15 residues. CDR3 amino acids: CATSRTGGRTDTQYF. The CDR3 coding sequence is TGTGCCACCAGCCGGACAGGGGGCCGCACAGATACGCAGTATTTT.